This T cell receptor (beta chain) was identified in a study of control samples from healthy donors and cancer patients (TCRdb year 2020). Library preparation was by the immunoSEQ multiplex PCR assay. As stored in TCRdb, this immuneACCESS dataset retains in-frame rearrangements with V and J assigned. A fraction of the clones does not appear; measured against another copy, unresolved V genes explain less than half of the discrepancy, and the remainder lacks a known reason. In all, the sample holds about 250,000 clones, and roughly 87% of those were seen once. The ten largest account for roughly 14% of the sample. The germline V gene encodes CDR1 SGHRS and CDR2 YFSETQ. The junction shows trimming of 4 bases on V and 0 bases on J, plus 11 bases between the germline ends. Spanning cysteine to phenylalanine, the CDR3 consists of 15 amino acids. Just CDR3 DNA is preserved here, 45 bases in frame from base 1.

Details on this clone: Its antigen remains undetermined. Base qualities are not recorded, but no much larger clone differs from it by a single base.

Sequences were obtained from PBMCs. Recombination connected TRBV5-1 to TRBJ1-3; no D segment can be confidently identified. This receptor was taken from a woman aged 60-75 years with lung cancer. The DNA reads TGCGCCAGCAGCCTCCGTTCTACCTCTGGAAACACCATATATTTT. Protein translation: CASSLRSTSGNTIYF.